These T cell receptor beta chains were read from a single sample in a study of cytomegalovirus exposure and HLA in healthy donors. The data were produced by immunoSEQ multiplex PCR, yet TCRdb's version contains in-frame clones alone and is incomplete. The repertoire has about 180,000 clones, 82% of them found once; the top ten carry about 1.6%. The sample consisted of PBMCs. These receptors all come from a man aged 35 to 55 in good health and CMV-seronegative. Both conserved end residues are part of each CDR3. The order of the fields is J gene, D gene, clone size, V gene, CDR3 protein, CDR3 DNA. A D gene is named only where the DNA matches it firmly. Size is omitted from some rows. Given values are once, few, many or a class for expanded clones.

TRBJ2-3	TRBD2	NA	TRBV5-4	CASSLRLAGASTDTQYF	TGTGCCAGCAGCTTGAGACTAGCGGGGGCTAGCACAGATACGCAGTATTTT
TRBJ1-1	NA	NA	TRBV6-5	CASRRGGVSNTEAFF	TGTGCCAGCAGGAGGGGGGGGGTATCAAACACTGAAGCTTTCTTT
TRBJ2-5	NA	NA	TRBV5-1	CASSSGLRKTQYF	TGCGCCAGCAGCTCGGGACTTCGCAAGACCCAGTACTTC
TRBJ2-3	NA	NA	TRBV13	CASSLLGPTADTQYF	TGTGCCAGCAGCTTATTGGGCCCCACCGCAGATACGCAGTATTTT
TRBJ2-1	TRBD2	once	TRBV19	CASSIQTSGILNEQFF	TGTGCCAGTAGTATCCAGACTAGCGGGATACTCAATGAGCAGTTCTTC
TRBJ1-3	TRBD1	NA	TRBV7-9	CASSLRTGASGNTIYF	TGTGCCAGCAGCCTCCGGACAGGGGCCTCTGGAAACACCATATATTTT
TRBJ2-2	NA	NA	TRBV2	CASSAWGPRTGELFF	TGTGCCAGCAGCGCGTGGGGGCCCCGGACCGGGGAGCTGTTTTTT
TRBJ2-7	NA	few	TRBV11-2	CASSLVRGDRREQYF	TGTGCCAGCAGCTTAGTTCGCGGGGACAGACGCGAGCAGTACTTC
TRBJ2-1	TRBD1	NA	TRBV28	CASSALTGRGGISSYNEQFF	TGTGCCAGCAGTGCCCTGACAGGGCGAGGGGGAATTAGCTCCTACAATGAGCAGTTCTTC
TRBJ1-3	NA	once	TRBV19	CASRPGSGNTIYF	TGTGCCAGTAGGCCGGGCTCTGGAAACACCATATATTTT
TRBJ1-5	TRBD1	NA	TRBV7-2	CASSLGSGGQPQHF	TGTGCCAGCAGCTTAGGTTCAGGGGGTCAGCCCCAGCATTTT
TRBJ2-7	TRBD2	NA	TRBV5-1	CASSAGLAGGPRSNEQYF	TGCGCCAGCAGCGCTGGACTAGCGGGAGGGCCGAGGTCCAACGAGCAGTACTTC
TRBJ2-1	TRBD2	NA	TRBV19	CASSGTSGGLLTYNEQFF	TGTGCCAGTAGTGGAACTAGCGGGGGACTTTTAACTTACAATGAGCAGTTCTTC
TRBJ2-1	TRBD1	NA	TRBV28	CASSSPGTGAKNEQFF	TGTGCCAGCAGTTCACCCGGGACAGGGGCGAAGAATGAGCAGTTCTTC
TRBJ1-5	NA	NA	TRBV6-6	CASSRGVDQPQHF	TGTGCCAGCAGTCGGGGGGTGGATCAGCCCCAGCATTTT
TRBJ2-3	TRBD2	NA	TRBV4-3	CASGRLAGTDTQYF	TGCGCCAGCGGACGACTAGCGGGGACAGATACGCAGTATTTT
TRBJ2-3	TRBD2	NA	TRBV7-2	CASSRAPLLAGVEDTQYF	TGTGCCAGCAGCCGTGCACCCCTACTAGCGGGGGTAGAAGATACGCAGTATTTT
TRBJ2-1	TRBD2	NA	TRBV14	CASSQARGNEQFF	TGTGCCAGCAGCCAAGCGCGGGGGAATGAGCAGTTCTTC
TRBJ2-2	TRBD2	NA	TRBV7-2	CASIAGANTGELFF	TGTGCCAGCATAGCGGGGGCCAACACCGGGGAGCTGTTTTTT
TRBJ1-5	NA	NA	TRBV28	CASSYPGRDDQPQHF	TGTGCCAGCAGTTATCCAGGGAGGGATGATCAGCCCCAGCATTTT
TRBJ2-5	NA	NA	TRBV19	CASSIRQGGEETQYF	TGTGCCAGTAGTATTCGGCAGGGGGGCGAAGAGACCCAGTACTTC
TRBJ2-5	TRBD2	NA	TRBV30	CAWSLWGGQETQYF	TGTGCCTGGAGTCTTTGGGGGGGTCAAGAGACCCAGTACTTC
TRBJ2-1	NA	NA	TRBV2	CASSTYNEQFF	TGTGCCAGCAGCACCTACAATGAGCAGTTCTTC
TRBJ2-7	TRBD2	few	TRBV5-6	CASSHTGLAGHEQYF	TGTGCCAGCAGCCACACGGGACTAGCGGGACACGAGCAGTACTTC
TRBJ2-1	TRBD1	NA	TRBV19	CASSLRTGAYNEQFF	TGTGCCAGTAGTCTCCGGACAGGGGCGTACAATGAGCAGTTCTTC
TRBJ1-1	NA	NA	TRBV27	CASSPTVLNTEAFF	TGTGCCAGCAGCCCTACAGTACTTAACACTGAAGCTTTCTTT
TRBJ1-1	NA	NA	TRBV23-1	CASTLRAEAFF	TGCGCCAGCACCTTGAGGGCTGAAGCTTTCTTT